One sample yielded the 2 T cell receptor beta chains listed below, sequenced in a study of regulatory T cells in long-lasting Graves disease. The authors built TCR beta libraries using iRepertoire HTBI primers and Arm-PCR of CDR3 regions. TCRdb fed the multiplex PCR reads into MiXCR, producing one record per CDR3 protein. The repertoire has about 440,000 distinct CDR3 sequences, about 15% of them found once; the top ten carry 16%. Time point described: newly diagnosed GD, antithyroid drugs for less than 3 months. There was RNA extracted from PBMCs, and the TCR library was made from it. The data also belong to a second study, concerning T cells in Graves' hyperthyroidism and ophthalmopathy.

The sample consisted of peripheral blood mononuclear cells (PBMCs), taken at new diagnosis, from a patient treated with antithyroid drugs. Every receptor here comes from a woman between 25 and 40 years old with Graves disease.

The CDR3 reads CASSAVTGEGPEAFF. CDR3 nucleotide sequence: TGTGCCAGCAGTGCAGTGACAGGGGAGGGACCTGAAGCTTTCTTT. The chain joins TRBV25-1 to TRBJ1-1; 8 bases map to TRBD1. V was clipped by 4 bases and J by 6 bases; unmatched bases: 10. The CDR3 runs 15 residues. Germline CDR1 reads MGHDK; CDR2 reads SYGVNS.

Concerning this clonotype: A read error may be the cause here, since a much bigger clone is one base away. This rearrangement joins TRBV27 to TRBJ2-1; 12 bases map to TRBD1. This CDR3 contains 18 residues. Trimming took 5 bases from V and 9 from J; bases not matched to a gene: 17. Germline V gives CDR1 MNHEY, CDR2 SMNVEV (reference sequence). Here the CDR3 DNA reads TGTGCCAGCAGTGATCACCATTGGGACAGGGGGCATTGGGGTGAGCAGTTCTTC. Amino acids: CASSDHHWDRGHWGEQFF.